This record covers a single T cell receptor (beta chain). Its cognate antigen is unknown. These data are taken from a study of blood T cells in healthy people across ages. Study observations and caveats: The long-lived group displayed more naive CD4+ cells, plus higher diversity, than the aged donors did. Using unsorted PBMCs precluded a conclusive naive versus antigen-experienced comparison.

Germline loops: CDR1 SGHRS, CDR2 YFSETQ. V lost 3 bases and J lost 2, with 12 bases in between. The CDR3 totals 15 residues. There were healthy Caucasian individuals from Russia, aged 6 to 90, serving as donors. The second PCR ran about 6 to 12 cycles with a sample-barcoded 5' primer and J-beta primers. TCRdb ran MiXCR on the 5' RACE reads and lists one entry per CDR3 protein. The table shows hundreds of thousands of distinct CDR3 sequences, with approximately 52% occurring only once. The sequenced sample was blood. This sequence joins TRBV5-1 and TRBJ1-5, with D unclear. The source is a woman aged 80 or older in good health. The CDR3 sequence is CASSSGGEGNQPQHF. The CDR3 coding sequence is TGCGCCAGCAGCTCTGGAGGTGAGGGCAATCAGCCCCAGCATTTT. Variable domain in full (rest from reference TRBV5-1 and TRBJ1-5): KAGVTQTPRYLIKTRGQQVTLSCSPISGHRSVSWYQQTPGQGLQFLFEYFSETQRNKGNFPGRFSGRQFSNSRSEMNVSTLELGDSALYLCASSSGGEGNQPQHFGDGTRLSIL.